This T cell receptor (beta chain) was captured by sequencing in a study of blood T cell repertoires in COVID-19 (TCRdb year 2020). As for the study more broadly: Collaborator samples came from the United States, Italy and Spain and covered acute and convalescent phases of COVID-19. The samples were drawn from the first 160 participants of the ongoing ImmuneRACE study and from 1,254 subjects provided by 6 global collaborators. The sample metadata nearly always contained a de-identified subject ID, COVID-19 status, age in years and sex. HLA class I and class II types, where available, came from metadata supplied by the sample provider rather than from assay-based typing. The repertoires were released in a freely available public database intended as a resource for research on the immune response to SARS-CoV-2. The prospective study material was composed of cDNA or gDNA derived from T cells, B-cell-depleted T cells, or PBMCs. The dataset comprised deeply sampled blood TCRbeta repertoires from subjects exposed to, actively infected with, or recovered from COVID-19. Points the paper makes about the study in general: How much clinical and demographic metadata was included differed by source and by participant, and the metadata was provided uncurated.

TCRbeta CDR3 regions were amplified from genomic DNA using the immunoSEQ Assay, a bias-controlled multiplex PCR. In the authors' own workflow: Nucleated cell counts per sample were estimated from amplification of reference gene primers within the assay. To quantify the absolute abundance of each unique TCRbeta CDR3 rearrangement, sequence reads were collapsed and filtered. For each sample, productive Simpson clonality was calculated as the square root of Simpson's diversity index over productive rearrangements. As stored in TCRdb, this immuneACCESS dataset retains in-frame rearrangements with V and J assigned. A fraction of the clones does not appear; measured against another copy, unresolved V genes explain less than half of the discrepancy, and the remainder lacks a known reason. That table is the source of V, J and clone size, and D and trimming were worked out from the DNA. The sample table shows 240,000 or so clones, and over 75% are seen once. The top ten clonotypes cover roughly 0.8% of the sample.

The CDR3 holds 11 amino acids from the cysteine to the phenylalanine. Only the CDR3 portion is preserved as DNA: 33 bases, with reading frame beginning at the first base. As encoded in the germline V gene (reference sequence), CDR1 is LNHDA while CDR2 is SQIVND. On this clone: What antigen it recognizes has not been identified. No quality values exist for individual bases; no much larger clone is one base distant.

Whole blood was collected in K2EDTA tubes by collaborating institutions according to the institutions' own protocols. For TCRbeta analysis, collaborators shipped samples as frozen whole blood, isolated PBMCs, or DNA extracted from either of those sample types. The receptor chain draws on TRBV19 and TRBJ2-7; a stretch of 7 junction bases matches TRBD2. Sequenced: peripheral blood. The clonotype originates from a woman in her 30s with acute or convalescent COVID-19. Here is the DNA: TGTGCAGGCGGGAGAACCTACGAGCAGTACTTC. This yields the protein CAGGRTYEQYF.